This TCR beta chain was sequenced during a study of T cells after yellow fever vaccination. Regarding the study as a whole: Researchers cautioned that FACS-sorted repertoires could harbor abundant clonotypes contaminating from the bulk population.

MiXCR, applied by TCRdb to the 5' RACE reads, yields one record per CDR3 protein. The table records roughly 260,000 distinct CDR3 sequences, 10% to 15% of them present only once. The V end lost 0 bases, the J end lost 2 bases, and 8 bases lay between the germline ends. This CDR3 comprises 15 residues. The germline CDR1 and CDR2 sequences are SEHNR and FQNEAQ (reference sequence). Comments on this clonotype: The antigen is undetermined.

The J gene is TRBJ1-5, the V gene TRBV7-9; D unresolved. Sequences were derived from CD4+ T cells sorted from PBMCs, sampled 45 days after the yellow fever booster vaccination. The TCR comes from a man under 40 who received the YFV17D yellow fever vaccine. The CDR3 is CASSLAEGGNQPQHF. CDR3 nucleotides: TGTGCCAGCAGCTTAGCGGAGGGAGGCAATCAGCCCCAGCATTTT.